Described below is a single T cell receptor (beta chain) sequence and its context. What it binds is not known. Assay: immunoSEQ multiplex PCR; the TCRdb copy retains only in-frame clones and omits some. The repertoire consists of roughly 51,000 clones, with roughly 81% occurring once and the leading ten covering around 8.9%. The sample originates from a study of a mutant IDH1 vaccine in newly diagnosed glioma. Study in general: Earlier therapy was either radiotherapy, temozolomide, or both, and most got both.

The CDR3 covers 14 residues. Deletions cut 4 bases from V and 4 bases from J, with 15 bases between. Germline CDR1 is SGDLS and CDR2 is YYNGEE. Time point meaning: week 23, last vaccination. Topical imiquimod accompanied each vaccine dose, which consisted of 300 ug of mutant IDH1 20-mer peptide. This material consisted of PBMCs, taken from a glioma patient whose treatment included an IDH1 peptide vaccine. The sequence was collected from a woman aged 40 to 50 with glioma. Some clones in this sample may be carry-over from other donors' samples. This chain uses TRBV9 with TRBJ2-7, with D tentatively TRBD1 (6 bases). CDR3 sequence: CASSPLSQGYEQYF. DNA of the CDR3: TGTGCCAGCAGCCCGTTATCACAGGGATACGAGCAGTACTTC.